This TCR beta chain was observed in a study of blood T cell repertoires in COVID-19. At the level of the study: The analysed material was cDNA or gDNA that came from T cells, B-cell-depleted T cells, or PBMCs.

Original methodology: The assay estimated nucleated cells by amplifying reference gene primers. Assay used: immunoSEQ multiplex PCR; TCRdb lists only in-frame clones, some missing. That table is the source of V, J and clone size, and D and trimming were worked out from the DNA. The sample holds tens of thousands of clones, more than 80% seen once. The V and J ends lost 1 base and 4 bases, in that order; junction bases with no gene match: 6. This CDR3 is 16 amino acids long. Germline V CDR1 and CDR2: SGHTA, FQGNSA. In this sample, this clone turned up once. The origin of this receptor is a man aged 45-60 years with COVID-19, enrolled during active disease. The rearrangement joins TRBV7-2 to TRBJ2-2, with TRBD1 identical over 7 bases. The material sequenced was peripheral blood. The CDR3 sequence: CASSLEIGGLTGELFF. In nucleotides, the CDR3 is TGTGCCAGCAGCTTAGAGATAGGGGGCCTCACCGGGGAGCTGTTTTTT. Together with reference TRBV7-2 and TRBJ2-2, the CDR3 gives the full variable domain: GAGVSQSPSNKVTEKGKDVELRCDPISGHTALYWYRQSLGQGLEFLIYFQGNSAPDKSGLPSDRFSAERTGGSVSTLTIQRTQQEDSAVYLCASSLEIGGLTGELFFGEGSRLTVL.